This TCR beta chain is drawn from a study of blood T cell repertoires in COVID-19 (dated by TCRdb to the early 2020s). About the investigation overall: Samples from collaborators originated in the United States, Italy and Spain and spanned both the acute and convalescent phases of COVID-19. The material from the prospective study consisted of cDNA or gDNA derived from T cells, B-cell-depleted T cells, or PBMCs. Subjects who had been exposed to COVID-19, were actively infected with it, or had recovered from it provided the deeply sampled blood TCRbeta repertoires that made up the dataset. The repertoires were released in a freely available public database meant as a resource for research on the immune response to SARS-CoV-2. The samples were drawn from the first 160 participants of the ongoing ImmuneRACE study and from 1,200 or so subjects provided by 6 global collaborators. Sample metadata almost always included a de-identified subject ID, COVID-19 status, age in years and sex. Where HLA class I and class II types were available, the types were taken from metadata supplied by the sample provider, not from assay-based typing. The paper as a whole reports these results and caveats: Clinical and demographic metadata were provided uncurated, with the amount varying by source and participant.

Concerning this clone: Its recognized antigen is unknown. The input lacks base qualities; no much larger clone sits a single base away.

TCRbeta CDR3 regions were amplified from genomic DNA by means of the immunoSEQ Assay, a bias-controlled multiplex PCR. In the source study's methods: The number of nucleated cells in each sample was estimated from the amplification of reference gene primers within the assay. To quantify the absolute abundance of each unique TCRbeta CDR3 rearrangement, sequence reads were collapsed and filtered. For each sample, productive Simpson clonality was calculated as the square root of Simpson's diversity index across productive rearrangements. What TCRdb holds here is the immuneACCESS table cut down to in-frame rearrangements. Part of the clones is not present; checked against another copy, under half of the missing clones reflect an unresolved V gene, and the others are unexplained. The D gene and trimming were derived from the DNA, and the V and J assignments and clone size from that table. The sample has some 11,000 clones on record, approximately 87% of them singletons. Of the sample, approximately 12% falls within the top ten clones.

In the germline V gene, CDR1 corresponds to SQVTM and CDR2 to ANQGSEA. The CDR3, from cysteine to phenylalanine, totals 13 residues. CDR3 DNA only is kept here, 39 bases in frame from base 1. Relative to germline, V is 4 bases shorter and J is 2 bases shorter, with 10 bases between their ends. Collaborating institutions collected whole blood in K2EDTA tubes following their own protocols. For TCRbeta analysis, collaborator samples were shipped as frozen whole blood, as isolated PBMCs, or as DNA extracted from either sample type. The sequence was obtained from a human donor in a cohort sampled during active COVID-19. Recombination connected TRBV29-1 to TRBJ2-3; possibly the D gene is TRBD2, per 7 matching bases. The sample taken for sequencing was peripheral blood. In nucleotides, the sequence is TGCAGCGTTGGTGCGGGGGCCACAGATACGCAGTATTTT. Its protein reads: CSVGAGATDTQYF.